A single sample is the source of the 8 T cell receptor beta chains below, sequenced in a study of blood T cell repertoires in COVID-19. Sequencing used immunoSEQ multiplex PCR; TCRdb keeps in-frame clones, though not all of them. The repertoire has around 200,000 clones, over 80% of them found once; the top ten carry around 7%. The source material was peripheral blood. The receptors come from a woman aged 40 to 49 with COVID-19, enrolled during active disease.

V and J are TRBV4-2 and TRBJ2-3, with 9 positions matching TRBD1. V lost 0 bases, J lost 4 bases, and 8 bases stayed unmatched. The CDR3 is 17 amino acids. CDR1 and CDR2 (germline): LGHNA, YNFKEQ. The CDR3 sequence is CASSQDPPGQGADTQYF. As DNA, the CDR3 is TGTGCCAGCAGCCAAGACCCACCGGGACAGGGTGCAGATACGCAGTATTTT.

V gene TRBV13 combines with J gene TRBJ2-7, with D possibly TRBD1 on 5 matching bases. Germline V gene lookup returns CDR1 PRHDT and CDR2 FYEKMQ (reference sequence). This CDR3 has 14 residues. V dropped 4 bases and J dropped 1 base, with 11 bases sitting between them. In DNA form, the CDR3 reads TGTGCCAGCAGCTACCAGGGTGGTTCCTACGAGCAGTACTTC. Its protein product is CASSYQGGSYEQYF.

V is TRBV5-1 and J is TRBJ2-5; 10 nucleotides line up with TRBD1. The CDR3 covers 16 residues. With V trimmed by 4 bases and J by 4 bases, 10 bases remained unmatched. Germline assignment: CDR1 SGHRS and CDR2 YFSETQ. DNA for the CDR3: TGCGCCAGCAGCCCGATAAAGGGGGACAGGGGAGAGACCCAGTACTTC. It is translated as CASSPIKGDRGETQYF.

The V call is TRBV4-1, the J call TRBJ1-2, with 8 bases that match TRBD1. This CDR3 is 16 amino acids long. CDR1 is MGHRA, CDR2 YSYEKL, per germline. Germline trimming cut 3 bases from V and 1 base from J; bases unmatched to any gene: 7. The CDR3 nucleotides read TGCGCCAGCAGCCATAGGTTAACAGGGGGTAACTATGGCTACACCTTC. Amino acids: CASSHRLTGGNYGYTF.

The chain has TRBV10-2 and TRBJ1-5, with TRBD1 as a possible D gene (6 bases). The germline V gene has CDR1 WSHSY and CDR2 SAAADI. The CDR3 runs 14 residues. V was shortened by 2 bases and J by 4 bases, with 9 bases between the two germline ends. CDR3 amino acids: CASSEAGANQPQHF. The CDR3 coding sequence is TGCGCCAGCAGTGAGGCGGGGGCAAATCAGCCCCAGCATTTT.

The chain is built from TRBV11-2 and TRBJ2-1, with a possible D match to TRBD2 (5 bases). CDR1 is SGHAT, CDR2 FQNNGV, per germline. The CDR3 consists of 16 residues. V lost 1 base and J lost 4, with 14 bases in between. CDR3 sequence (DNA): TGTGCCAGCAGCTTAGCGGGGTCCTATGGGTACAATGAGCAGTTCTTC. It yields the protein CASSLAGSYGYNEQFF.

V and J are TRBV3-1 (or the pseudogene TRBV3-2) and TRBJ2-7, with 7 bases matching TRBD2. The CDR3 spans 16 residues. The germline V gene has CDR1 LGHDT and CDR2 YNNKEL (reference sequence). V shed 2 bases, J shed 2 bases, and the junction held 9 bases outside the gene matches. The CDR3 here is CASSQFGTGGAYEQYF. The CDR3 DNA reads TGTGCCAGCAGCCAATTTGGGACTGGGGGGGCCTACGAGCAGTACTTC.

This clone was detected once. The V gene is TRBV6-5, the J gene TRBJ1-6; 7 nucleotides agree with TRBD1. CDR3 length: 16 residues. The germline CDR1 and CDR2 sequences are MNHEY and SVGAGI. V lost 2 bases to trimming and J lost 7 bases; unmatched junction nucleotides: 8. The CDR3 reads CASSYEGGVKNSPLHF. CDR3 nucleotides: TGTGCCAGCAGTTACGAAGGGGGCGTAAAGAATTCACCCCTCCACTTT.